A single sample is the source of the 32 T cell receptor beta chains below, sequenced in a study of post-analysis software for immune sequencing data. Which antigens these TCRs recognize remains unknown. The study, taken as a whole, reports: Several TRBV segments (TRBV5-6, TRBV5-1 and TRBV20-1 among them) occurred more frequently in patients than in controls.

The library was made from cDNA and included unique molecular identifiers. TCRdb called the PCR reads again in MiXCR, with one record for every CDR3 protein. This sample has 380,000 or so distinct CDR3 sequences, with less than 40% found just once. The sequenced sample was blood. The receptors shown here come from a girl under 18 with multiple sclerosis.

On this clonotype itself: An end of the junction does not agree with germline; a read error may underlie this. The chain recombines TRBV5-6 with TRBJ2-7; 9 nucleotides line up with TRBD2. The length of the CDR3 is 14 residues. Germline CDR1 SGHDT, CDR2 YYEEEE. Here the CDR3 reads CAGSPSGAYYEQYF. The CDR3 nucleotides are TGTGCCGGCAGCCCTAGCGGGGCTTACTACGAGCAGTACTTC.

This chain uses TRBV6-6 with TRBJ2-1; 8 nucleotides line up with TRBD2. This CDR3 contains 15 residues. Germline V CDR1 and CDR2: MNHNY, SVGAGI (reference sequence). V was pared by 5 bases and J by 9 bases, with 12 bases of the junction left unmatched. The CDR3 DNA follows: TGTGCCAGCAGTGAGGGGCGGGGGGTGGTCGGTGAGCAGTTCTTC. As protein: CASSEGRGVVGEQFF.

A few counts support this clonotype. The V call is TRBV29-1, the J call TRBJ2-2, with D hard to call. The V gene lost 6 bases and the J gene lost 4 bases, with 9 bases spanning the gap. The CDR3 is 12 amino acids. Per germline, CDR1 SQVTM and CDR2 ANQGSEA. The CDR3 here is CSVISVTGELFF. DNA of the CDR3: TGCAGCGTAATCTCGGTCACCGGGGAGCTGTTTTTT.

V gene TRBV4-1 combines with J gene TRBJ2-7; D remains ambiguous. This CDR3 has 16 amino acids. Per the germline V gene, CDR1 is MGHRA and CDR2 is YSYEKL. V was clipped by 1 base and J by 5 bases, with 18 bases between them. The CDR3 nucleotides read TGCGCCAGCAGCCAAGTAACCCTCAACAGTTTCGACGAGCAGTACTTC. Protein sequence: CASSQVTLNSFDEQYF.

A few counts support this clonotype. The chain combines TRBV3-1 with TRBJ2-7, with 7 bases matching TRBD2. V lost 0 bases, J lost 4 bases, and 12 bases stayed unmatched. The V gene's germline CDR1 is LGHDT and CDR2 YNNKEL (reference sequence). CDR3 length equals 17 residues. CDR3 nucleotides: TGTGCCAGCAGCCAAGATCGGTATCCCGGGGAGGGGTACGAGCAGTACTTC. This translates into CASSQDRYPGEGYEQYF.

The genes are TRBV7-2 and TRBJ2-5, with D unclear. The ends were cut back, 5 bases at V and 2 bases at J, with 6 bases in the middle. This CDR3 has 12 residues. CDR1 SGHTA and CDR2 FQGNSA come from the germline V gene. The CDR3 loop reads CASSAQQETQYF. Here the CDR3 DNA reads TGTGCCAGCAGCGCCCAACAAGAGACCCAGTACTTC. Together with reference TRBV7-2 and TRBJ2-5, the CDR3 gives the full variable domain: GAGVSQSPSNKVTEKGKDVELRCDPISGHTALYWYRQSLGQGLEFLIYFQGNSAPDKSGLPSDRFSAERTGGSVSTLTIQRTQQEDSAVYLCASSAQQETQYFGPGTRLLVL.

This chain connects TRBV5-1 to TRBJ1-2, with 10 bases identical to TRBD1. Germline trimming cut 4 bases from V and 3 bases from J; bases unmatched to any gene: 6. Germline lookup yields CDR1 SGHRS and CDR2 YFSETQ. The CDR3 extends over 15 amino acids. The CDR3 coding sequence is TGCGCCAGCAGCAAAGGGACAGGGGTTGACTATGGCTACACCTTC. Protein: CASSKGTGVDYGYTF.

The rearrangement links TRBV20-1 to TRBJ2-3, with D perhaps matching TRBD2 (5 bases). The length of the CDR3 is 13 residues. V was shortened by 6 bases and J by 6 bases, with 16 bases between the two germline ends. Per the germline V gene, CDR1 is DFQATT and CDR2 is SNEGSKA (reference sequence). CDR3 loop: CSATRGPTDTQYF. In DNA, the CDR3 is TGCAGTGCAACACGGGGTCCTACGGATACGCAGTATTTT.

CDR3 loop: CASSLGVRDPHF. In DNA, the CDR3 is TGTGCCAGCAGTTTAGGGGTCAGGGACCCCCACTTT. This sequence joins TRBV28 and TRBJ1-6; tentative D call: TRBD1 (5 bases). Trimming pared 2 bases from V and 18 bases from J, leaving 14 bases between. This CDR3 region has 12 residues. In germline, CDR1 is MDHEN, CDR2 SYDVKM.

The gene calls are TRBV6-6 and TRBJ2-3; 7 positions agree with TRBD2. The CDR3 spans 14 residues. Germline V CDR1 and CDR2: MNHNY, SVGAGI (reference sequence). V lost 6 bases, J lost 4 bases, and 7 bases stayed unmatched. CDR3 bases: TGTGCCAGCAGCCGGGGAGGGGCGGCAGATACGCAGTATTTT. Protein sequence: CASSRGGAADTQYF.

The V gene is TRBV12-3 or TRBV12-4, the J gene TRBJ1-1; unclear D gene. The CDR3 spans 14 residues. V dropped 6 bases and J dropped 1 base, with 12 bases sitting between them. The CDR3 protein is CASSSSWENTEAFF. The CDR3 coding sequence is TGTGCCAGCAGCAGCAGTTGGGAGAACACTGAAGCTTTCTTT.

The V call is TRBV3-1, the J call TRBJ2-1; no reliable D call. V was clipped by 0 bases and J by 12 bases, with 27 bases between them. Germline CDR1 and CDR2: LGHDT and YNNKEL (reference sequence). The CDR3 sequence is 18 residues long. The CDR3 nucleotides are TGTGCCAGCAGCCAAGATCTGGAACTACCATCACACAGAAAGTGGCAGTTCTTC. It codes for CASSQDLELPSHRKWQFF.

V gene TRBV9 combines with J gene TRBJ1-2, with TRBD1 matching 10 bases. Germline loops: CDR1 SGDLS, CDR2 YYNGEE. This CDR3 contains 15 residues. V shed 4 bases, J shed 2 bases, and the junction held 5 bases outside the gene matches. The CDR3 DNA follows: TGTGCCAGCAGCTCTACGACAGGGGGCAACTATGGCTACACCTTC. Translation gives CASSSTTGGNYGYTF.

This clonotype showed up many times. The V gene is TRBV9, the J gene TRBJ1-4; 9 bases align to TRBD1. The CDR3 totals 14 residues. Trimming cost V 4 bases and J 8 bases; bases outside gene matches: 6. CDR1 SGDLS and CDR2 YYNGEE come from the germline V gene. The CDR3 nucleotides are TGTGCCAGCAGCTCGGGACAGGGAATGGAAAAACTGTTTTTT. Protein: CASSSGQGMEKLFF.

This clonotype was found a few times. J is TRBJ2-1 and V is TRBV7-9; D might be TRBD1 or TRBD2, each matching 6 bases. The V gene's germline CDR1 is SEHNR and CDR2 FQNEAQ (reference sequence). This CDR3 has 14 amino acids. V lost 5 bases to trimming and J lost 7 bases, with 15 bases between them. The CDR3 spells CASSLPGALNEQFF. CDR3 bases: TGTGCCAGCAGCCTCCCGGGGGCCTTGAATGAGCAGTTCTTC.

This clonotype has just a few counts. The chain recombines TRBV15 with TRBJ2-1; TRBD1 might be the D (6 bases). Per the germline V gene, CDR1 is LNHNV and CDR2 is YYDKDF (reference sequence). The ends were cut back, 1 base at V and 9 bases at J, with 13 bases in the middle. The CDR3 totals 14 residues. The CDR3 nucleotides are TGTGCCACCAGCAGAGTGGACAGAACGTTTGAGCAGTTCTTC. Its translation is CATSRVDRTFEQFF.

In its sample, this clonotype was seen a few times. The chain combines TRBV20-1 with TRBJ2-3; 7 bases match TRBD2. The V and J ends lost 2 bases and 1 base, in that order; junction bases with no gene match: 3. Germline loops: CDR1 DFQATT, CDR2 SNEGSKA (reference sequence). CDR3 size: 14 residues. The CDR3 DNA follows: TGCAGTGCTAGACACGGACTAGGCACAGATACGCAGTATTTT. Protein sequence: CSARHGLGTDTQYF.

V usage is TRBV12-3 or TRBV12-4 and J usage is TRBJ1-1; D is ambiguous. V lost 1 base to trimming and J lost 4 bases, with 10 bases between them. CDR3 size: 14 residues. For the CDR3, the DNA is TGTGCCAGCAGTTTAGAACAGACAAGCACTGAAGCTTTCTTT. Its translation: CASSLEQTSTEAFF.

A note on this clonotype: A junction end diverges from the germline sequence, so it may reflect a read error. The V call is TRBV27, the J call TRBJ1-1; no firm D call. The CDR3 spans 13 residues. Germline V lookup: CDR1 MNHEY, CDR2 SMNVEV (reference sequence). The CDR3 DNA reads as TGTGTCAGCAGTCCTCGGGGTTTCACTGAAGCTTTCTTT. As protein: CVSSPRGFTEAFF.

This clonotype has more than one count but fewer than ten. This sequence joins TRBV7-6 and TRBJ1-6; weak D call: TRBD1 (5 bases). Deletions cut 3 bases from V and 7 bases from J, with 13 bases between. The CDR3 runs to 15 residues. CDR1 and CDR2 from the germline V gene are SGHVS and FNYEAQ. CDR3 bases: TGTGCCAGCAGCTTGGGGGAGGCCCCGAATTCACCCCTCCACTTT. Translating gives CASSLGEAPNSPLHF.

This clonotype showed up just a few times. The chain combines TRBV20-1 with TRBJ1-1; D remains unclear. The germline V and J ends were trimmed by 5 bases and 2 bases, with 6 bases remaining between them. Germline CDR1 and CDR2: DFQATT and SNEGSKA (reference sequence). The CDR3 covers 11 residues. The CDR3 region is CSAGSNTEAFF. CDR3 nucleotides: TGCAGTGCTGGAAGTAACACTGAAGCTTTCTTT.

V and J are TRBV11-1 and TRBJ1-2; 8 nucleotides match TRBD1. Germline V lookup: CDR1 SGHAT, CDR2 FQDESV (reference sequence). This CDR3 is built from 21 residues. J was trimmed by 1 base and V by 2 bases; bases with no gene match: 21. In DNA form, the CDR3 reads TGTGCCAGCAGCTTATCCCAGGTGGACAGGGAGGAAGATTGGGTTAACTATGGCTACACCTTC. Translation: CASSLSQVDREEDWVNYGYTF.

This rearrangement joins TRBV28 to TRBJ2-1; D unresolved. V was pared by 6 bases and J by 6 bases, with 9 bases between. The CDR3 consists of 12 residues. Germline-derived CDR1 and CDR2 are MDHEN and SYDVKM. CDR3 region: CASRRTRNEQFF. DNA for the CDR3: TGTGCCAGCAGACGAACACGCAATGAGCAGTTCTTC.

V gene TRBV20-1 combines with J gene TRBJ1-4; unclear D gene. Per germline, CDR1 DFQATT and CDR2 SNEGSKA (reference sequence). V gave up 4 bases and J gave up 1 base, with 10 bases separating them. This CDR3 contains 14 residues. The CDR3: CSATRGRTNEKLFF. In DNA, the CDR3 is TGCAGTGCTACCCGTGGTAGAACTAATGAAAAACTGTTTTTT.

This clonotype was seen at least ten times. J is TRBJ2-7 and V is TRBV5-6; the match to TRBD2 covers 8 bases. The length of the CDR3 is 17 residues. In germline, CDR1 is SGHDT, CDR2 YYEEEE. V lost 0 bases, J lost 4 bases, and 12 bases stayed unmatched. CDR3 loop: CASSLAAGGDAEYEQYF. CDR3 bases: TGTGCCAGCAGCTTGGCGGCCGGGGGGGACGCTGAATACGAGCAGTACTTC.

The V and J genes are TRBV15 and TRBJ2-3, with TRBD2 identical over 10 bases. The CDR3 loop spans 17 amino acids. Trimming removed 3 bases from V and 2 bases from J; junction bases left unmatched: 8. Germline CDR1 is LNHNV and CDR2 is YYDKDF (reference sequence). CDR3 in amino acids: CATSSSLSGGPTDTQYF. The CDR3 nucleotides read TGTGCCACCAGCAGTTCCCTTAGCGGGGGGCCCACAGATACGCAGTATTTT.

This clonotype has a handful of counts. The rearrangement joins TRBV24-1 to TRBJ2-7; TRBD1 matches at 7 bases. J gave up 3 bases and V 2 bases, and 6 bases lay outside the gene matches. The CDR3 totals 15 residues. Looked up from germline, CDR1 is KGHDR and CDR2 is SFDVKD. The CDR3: CATSDSRQGSYEQYF. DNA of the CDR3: TGTGCCACCAGTGATTCCAGACAGGGCAGCTACGAGCAGTACTTC.

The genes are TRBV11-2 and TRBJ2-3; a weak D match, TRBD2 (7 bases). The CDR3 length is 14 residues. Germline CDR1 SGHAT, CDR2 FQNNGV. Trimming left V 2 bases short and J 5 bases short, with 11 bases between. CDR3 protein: CASSLWGGGDTQYF. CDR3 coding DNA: TGTGCCAGCAGCTTATGGGGGGGCGGAGATACGCAGTATTTT.

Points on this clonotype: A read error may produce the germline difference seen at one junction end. As DNA, the CDR3 is TGTGCCAGCAGTTACTCGATGCAGCGCCAGCATTTT. Translated: CASSYSMQRQHF. This chain joins TRBV6-2 or TRBV6-3 and TRBJ1-5; D ambiguous. Germline CDR1 MNHEY, CDR2 SVGEGT. The CDR3 extends over 12 amino acids.

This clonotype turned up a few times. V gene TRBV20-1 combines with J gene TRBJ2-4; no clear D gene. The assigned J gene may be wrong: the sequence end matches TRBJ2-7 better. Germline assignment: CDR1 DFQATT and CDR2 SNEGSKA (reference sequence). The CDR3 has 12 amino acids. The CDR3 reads CSARDVSYEQYF. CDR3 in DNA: TGCAGTGCTAGAGATGTCAGCTACGAGCAGTACTTC.

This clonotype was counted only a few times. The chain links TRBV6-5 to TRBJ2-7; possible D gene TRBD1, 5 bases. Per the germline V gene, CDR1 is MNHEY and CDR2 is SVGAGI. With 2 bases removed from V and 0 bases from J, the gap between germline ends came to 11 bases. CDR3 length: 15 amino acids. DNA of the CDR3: TGTGCCAGCAGTTACGGGCAGGGAATCTCCTACGAGCAGTACTTC. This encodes CASSYGQGISYEQYF.

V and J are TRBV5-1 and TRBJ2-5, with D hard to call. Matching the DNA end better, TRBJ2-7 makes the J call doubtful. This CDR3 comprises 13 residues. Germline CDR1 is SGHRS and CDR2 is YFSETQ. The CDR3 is CASSLEGLYEQYF. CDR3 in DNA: TGCGCCAGCAGCTTGGAGGGTCTCTACGAGCAGTACTTC.